This T cell receptor beta chain was identified during a study of neoadjuvant nivolumab and ipilimumab in lung cancer. The assay was immunoSEQ multiplex PCR, and TCRdb's table has in-frame clones only and misses some. The profile covers tens of thousands of clones, with around 89% appearing a single time and around 3.7% taken by the ten largest. Comment on this clone: The antigen remains undetermined.

Findings and limits, study-wide: TCR richness and clonality were higher in tumors than adjacent uninvolved lung. Resected-tumor TCR richness correlated positively with pretherapy blood richness.

The CDR3 contains 12 residues. V lost 5 bases and J 4 bases, leaving 8 bases between the germline ends. Per the germline V gene, CDR1 is SEHNR and CDR2 is FQNEAQ (reference sequence). The input for sequencing was blood, taken before neoadjuvant nivolumab, alone or with ipilimumab. This sequence joins TRBV7-9 and TRBJ2-5; D not resolved. The clonotype comes from an adult with non-small cell lung cancer. Some clones in this sample may be carry-over from other donors' samples. The chain's CDR3 is CASSNLGETQYF. For the CDR3, the DNA is TGTGCCAGCAGCAACCTAGGAGAGACCCAGTACTTC.